Presented here are 19 T cell receptor beta chains from one specimen sequenced in a study of early T cells in non-severe SARS-CoV-2 infection. From the 5' RACE reads, TCRdb called clonotypes with MiXCR, one entry per CDR3 protein. The sample lists roughly 51,000 distinct CDR3 sequences; about 7.8% were seen once. Sequencing used whole blood. Source of these receptors: an adult who was a healthcare worker with PCR-confirmed SARS-CoV-2 infection or an uninfected control (not recorded which).

In its sample, this clonotype was seen many times. This chain uses TRBV3-1 with TRBJ2-2, with D maybe TRBD2 (6 bases). Germline V gives CDR1 LGHDT, CDR2 YNNKEL (reference sequence). Trimming pared 6 bases from V and 6 bases from J, leaving 23 bases between. The CDR3 consists of 17 residues. CDR3 in DNA: TGTGCCAGCAGAGCCAAGAGGTTAGCGGCCGTCCCCGGGGAGCTGTTTTTT. This sequence encodes CASRAKRLAAVPGELFF.

This chain uses TRBV11-2 with TRBJ2-1; D remains ambiguous. Trimming cost V 1 base and J 4 bases, with 5 bases left between them. This CDR3 has 13 residues. Germline assignment: CDR1 SGHAT and CDR2 FQNNGV. CDR3 DNA sequence: TGTGCCAGCAGCTTAGCACGGTACAATGAGCAGTTCTTC. It yields the protein CASSLARYNEQFF.

V is TRBV6-1 and J is TRBJ2-6; D might be TRBD1 (6 bases). Trimming shortened V by 6 bases and J by 1 base, and 10 bases separated the two germline ends. From germline, CDR1 is MNHNS and CDR2 SASEGT. This CDR3 has 15 residues. The CDR3 sequence is CASRPQGSGANVLTF. The CDR3 bases are TGTGCCAGCAGACCACAGGGTTCTGGGGCCAACGTCCTGACTTTC.

Ten or more counts support this clonotype. V and J are TRBV5-6 and TRBJ1-2, with a weak D call TRBD1 (6 bases). Germline V gives CDR1 SGHDT, CDR2 YYEEEE. V lost 4 bases, J lost 5 bases, and 12 bases lay in between. This CDR3 region has 13 residues. The CDR3, as DNA: TGTGCCAGCAGCCAGGACAGCCTTTATGGCTACACCTTC. Its protein product is CASSQDSLYGYTF.

This clonotype was picked up many times. The gene calls are TRBV2 and TRBJ2-7, with 7 bases aligning to TRBD1. The CDR3 is 12 residues long. Trimming at V came to 7 bases and at J to 2 bases, leaving 2 bases not matched to a gene. CDR1 and CDR2 (germline): SNHLY, FYNNEI. This chain's CDR3 is CASKGQTYEQYF. CDR3 nucleotides: TGTGCCAGCAAGGGACAGACCTACGAGCAGTACTTC.

This clonotype showed up just a few times. V and J are TRBV28 and TRBJ2-7, with D possibly being TRBD2 (5 bases). Trimming shortened V by 3 bases and J by 3 bases, and 9 bases separated the two germline ends. Germline-derived CDR1 and CDR2 are MDHEN and SYDVKM. CDR3 length: 13 residues. The CDR3: CASSLLANYEQYF. The CDR3 DNA sequence: TGTGCCAGCAGTTTGCTAGCCAACTACGAGCAGTACTTC.

Ten or more counts support this clonotype. The gene calls are TRBV20-1 and TRBJ2-7, with 7 bases matching TRBD2. Looked up from germline, CDR1 is DFQATT and CDR2 is SNEGSKA (reference sequence). The junction had 11 bases not matched to a gene; V was cut back by 0 bases and J by 3 bases. The CDR3 is 16 amino acids. The CDR3 nucleotides read TGCAGTGCTAGAGACCCCTCGACTAGCCAAAACTACGAGCAGTACTTC. Its translation: CSARDPSTSQNYEQYF.

The V and J genes are TRBV12-3 or TRBV12-4 and TRBJ2-7, with 8 bases matching TRBD2. This CDR3 is built from 14 residues. With 3 bases clipped from V and 9 bases from J, the junction kept 10 bases outside the gene matches. The CDR3 loop is CASSLAGGLLAQYF. The CDR3 region has the DNA TGTGCCAGCAGTTTGGCGGGGGGCCTCCTTGCGCAGTACTTC.

The sample holds many counts of this clonotype. The chain has TRBV6-6 and TRBJ1-1; no reliable D call. CDR3 size: 13 residues. Trimming shortened V by 5 bases and J by 0 bases, and 7 bases separated the two germline ends. CDR1 and CDR2 from the germline V gene are MNHNY and SVGAGI (reference sequence). The CDR3 region is CASSENMNTEAFF. Here the CDR3 DNA reads TGTGCCAGCAGTGAGAACATGAACACTGAAGCTTTCTTT.

In this sample, this clonotype turned up many times. The chain is built from TRBV29-1 and TRBJ1-2; D is ambiguous. Germline V CDR1 and CDR2: SQVTM, ANQGSEA. V was clipped by 2 bases and J by 2 bases, with 3 bases between them. There are 11 residues in the CDR3. The CDR3 region has the DNA TGCAGCGTTGAATTAAACTATGGCTACACCTTC. This gives the protein CSVELNYGYTF.

Ten or more counts support this clonotype. The V and J genes are TRBV10-2 and TRBJ1-1; a weak D match, TRBD1 (5 bases). The CDR3 totals 15 residues. With 4 bases removed from V and 5 bases from J, the gap between germline ends came to 17 bases. Germline CDR1 WSHSY, CDR2 SAAADI. The CDR3 is CASSVLGARRTEAFF. CDR3 nucleotides: TGCGCCAGCAGTGTCCTCGGGGCGAGGCGGACTGAAGCTTTCTTT.

The CDR3 spells CASSYSQGTAKNIQYF. The CDR3 region has the DNA TGTGCCAGCAGTTACTCCCAGGGGACAGCCAAAAACATTCAGTACTTC. The chain couples TRBV6-6 to TRBJ2-4, with a weak D call TRBD1 (6 bases). Trimming took 0 bases from V and 0 from J, leaving 9 bases between them. The CDR3 covers 16 residues. The germline gives CDR1 MNHNY, CDR2 SVGAGI (reference sequence).

This clonotype has at least ten counts. This chain connects TRBV10-3 to TRBJ1-3; 12 nucleotides agree with TRBD1. The CDR3 loop spans 14 amino acids. The ends lost 8 bases at V and 2 bases at J; junction bases unmatched: 1. Germline lookup yields CDR1 ENHRY and CDR2 SYGVKD. CDR3 region: CAIGTGGPGNTIYF. The CDR3 region has the DNA TGTGCCATCGGGACAGGGGGCCCTGGAAACACCATATATTTT.

This clonotype was recorded many times. V is TRBV28 and J is TRBJ1-6; a weak D match, TRBD1 (5 bases). CDR3 length equals 14 residues. V gave up 7 bases and J gave up 2 bases, with 9 bases separating them. The germline V gene encodes CDR1 MDHEN and CDR2 SYDVKM. CDR3 residues: CASIPTAYNSPLHF. The CDR3 DNA sequence: TGTGCCAGCATCCCGACAGCCTATAATTCACCCCTCCACTTT.

The table lists this clonotype with many counts. The rearrangement links TRBV30 to TRBJ1-5, with 7 bases fitting TRBD1. CDR1 and CDR2 from the germline V gene are GTSNPN and SVGIG (reference sequence). This CDR3 region has 15 residues. Losses at the gene ends were 1 base for V and 2 bases for J; bases not matched to a gene: 5. The CDR3 DNA reads TGTGCCTGGAGTGCAGGGGGGGCGGGCAATCAGCCCCAGCATTTT. Encoded protein: CAWSAGGAGNQPQHF.

The sample holds a few counts of this clonotype. This chain connects TRBV7-2 to TRBJ2-1, with D hard to call. The CDR3 is 13 residues long. With 3 bases removed from V and 3 bases from J, the gap between germline ends came to 6 bases. Germline V gene sequence: CDR1 SGHTA, CDR2 FQGNSA. The CDR3 bases are TGTGCCAGCAGCTTGGAACTCTACAATGAGCAGTTCTTC. Translating it yields CASSLELYNEQFF.

V usage is TRBV7-8 and J usage is TRBJ1-6, with 9 bases fitting TRBD1. V trimming: 5 bases; J trimming: 6 bases; junction bases outside the gene matches: 2. Germline CDR1 reads SGHVS; CDR2 reads FQNEAQ. The CDR3 extends over 14 amino acids. DNA of the CDR3: TGTGCCAGCAGCCGGGACAGGGCTAATTCACCCCTCCACTTT. This encodes CASSRDRANSPLHF.

In this sample, this clonotype turned up many times. The chain employs TRBV3-1 and TRBJ1-4; D is ambiguous. This CDR3 has 13 residues. Germline V CDR1 and CDR2: LGHDT, YNNKEL (reference sequence). Trimming cost V 4 bases and J 5 bases, with 8 bases left between them. CDR3 amino acids: CASSRGRNEKLFF. In nucleotides, the CDR3 is TGTGCCAGCAGCCGTGGACGGAATGAAAAACTGTTTTTT.

This clonotype showed up many times. The chain's CDR3 is CASTIWARGTEAFF. CDR3 coding DNA: TGTGCCAGCACGATCTGGGCCAGGGGCACTGAAGCTTTCTTT. The chain links TRBV28 to TRBJ1-1, with D tentatively TRBD1 (6 bases). This CDR3 has 14 residues. Per the germline V gene, CDR1 is MDHEN and CDR2 is SYDVKM. The V gene lost 7 bases and the J gene lost 4 bases, with 16 bases spanning the gap.